This is a list of T cell receptor beta chains from one sample in a study of human T cells and chemical hapten exposure. TCRdb processed the RACE reads anew with MiXCR; each CDR3 protein has one entry. Here the sample spans over 80,000 distinct CDR3 sequences, approximately 10% being singletons. The material sequenced was whole blood, taken in connection with sensitization to the hapten diphenylcyclopropenone (DPC). Receptors originate from a woman in her thirties with alopecia areata. Some clones in this sample may be carry-over from other donors' samples. Each CDR3 is given with its conserved first and last residue. D genes are given only for firm matches. Where a row states a size, it is once, few, many or the class of an expanded clone; other rows omit it.

d_call	clone_size	v_call	j_call	cdr3_nt	cdr3_aa
TRBD2	many	TRBV27	TRBJ2-1	TGTGCCAGCAGTAGACTAGCGGCCGATTTTTATGAGCAGTTCTTC	CASSRLAADFYEQFF
TRBD1	few	TRBV10-2	TRBJ1-1	TGCGCCAGCAGTGAGCAGGGGGCGAGTATTGAAGCTTTCTTT	CASSEQGASIEAFF
.	many	TRBV7-2	TRBJ2-5	TGTGCCAGCAGCCTCGTGGGGTGGCAAGAGACCCAGTACTTC	CASSLVGWQETQYF
.	many	TRBV20-1	TRBJ2-2	TGCAGTGCTAGTGAAAGGGAGCCCGGGGAGCTGTTTTTT	CSASEREPGELFF
.	few	TRBV27	TRBJ1-1	TGTGCCAGCAATTTGGTGGGGCAGATGGACGCCCCGAACACTGAAGCTTTCTTT	CASNLVGQMDAPNTEAFF
.	few	TRBV29-1	TRBJ2-3	TGCAGCGTTGAAGCGGGACTGTCAGATACGCAGTATTTT	CSVEAGLSDTQYF
.	few	TRBV28	TRBJ2-4	TGTGCCAGCAGTGAGACAGGTCTCAAAAACATTCAGTACTTC	CASSETGLKNIQYF
.	many	TRBV20-1	TRBJ2-1	TGCAGTGCTAGGCGCAGCGGAACCTCCTACAATGAGCAGTTCTTC	CSARRSGTSYNEQFF
TRBD1	few	TRBV5-4	TRBJ2-1	TGTGCCAGCAGCCCTACCACAGGGGACTCCTACAATGAGCAGTTCTTC	CASSPTTGDSYNEQFF
.	few	TRBV5-1	TRBJ1-1	TGCGCCAGCAGCTTGGGGAGCCCGAAGGACACTGAAGCTTTCTTT	CASSLGSPKDTEAFF
.	.	TRBV27	TRBJ1-5	TGTGCCAGCAGCCCAGACAGGATCAATCAGCCCCAGCATTTT	CASSPDRINQPQHF
TRBD2	.	TRBV7-2	TRBJ2-1	TGTGCCAGCAGCTTAGGGCTAGCGGGAGAGGGGCCGTTCTTC	CASSLGLAGEGPFF
.	few	TRBV2	TRBJ2-1	TGTGCCAGCAGTGACAGCGAGCAGTTCTTC	CASSDSEQFF
.	.	TRBV7-6	TRBJ2-5	TGTGCCAGCAGCCCCCAAGGGGCATTGTACCAAGAGACCCAGTACTTC	CASSPQGALYQETQYF
.	.	TRBV28	TRBJ1-6	TGTGCCACCATAACTCTCCAGGGTGGACCCCTCCACTTT	CATITLQGGPLHF
TRBD2	few	TRBV18	TRBJ2-2	TGTGCCAGCTCACCAGCGGGGGACACCGGGGAGCTGTTTTTT	CASSPAGDTGELFF